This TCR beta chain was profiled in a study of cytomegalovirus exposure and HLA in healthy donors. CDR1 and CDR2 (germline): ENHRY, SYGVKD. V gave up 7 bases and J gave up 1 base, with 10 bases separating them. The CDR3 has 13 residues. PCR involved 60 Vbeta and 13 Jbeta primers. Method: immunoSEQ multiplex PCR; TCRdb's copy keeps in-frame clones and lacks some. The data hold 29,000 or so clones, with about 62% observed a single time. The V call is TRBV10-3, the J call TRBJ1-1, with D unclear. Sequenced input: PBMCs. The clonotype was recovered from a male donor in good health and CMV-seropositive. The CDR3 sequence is CAITPTTNTEAFF. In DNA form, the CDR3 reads TGTGCCATCACCCCGACAACGAACACTGAAGCTTTCTTT.